The 13 T cell receptor beta chains given below trace back to one sample, sequenced in a study of sequential checkpoint blockade in melanoma. Sequencing used immunoSEQ multiplex PCR; TCRdb keeps in-frame clones, though not all of them. The data contain about 2,400 clones, around 20% of them seen just once; the ten biggest clones take up approximately 20%. Treatment indicated: randomized to nivolumab then ipilimumab (arm A) or the reverse (arm B). The sample was tumor tissue (inferred from file names), taken from a patient given nivolumab and ipilimumab in sequence. The receptors originated from a human donor with melanoma.

This chain connects TRBV5-1 to TRBJ1-2; 9 nucleotides line up with TRBD1. There are 16 residues in the CDR3. From germline, CDR1 is SGHRS and CDR2 YFSETQ. After removal of 4 bases from V and 6 bases from J, the junction contained 13 bases not matched to a gene. CDR3 in DNA: TGCGCCAGCAGCCCTCCTACCGGGACAGGGAGCGATGGCTACACCTTC. This encodes CASSPPTGTGSDGYTF.

The V call is TRBV11-3, the J call TRBJ2-7; D gene ambiguous. This CDR3 is built from 14 residues. Germline V gene lookup returns CDR1 SGHNT and CDR2 YENEEA. Trimming took off 5 bases at V and 3 bases at J, with 14 bases between the two ends. The CDR3 loop is CASSPIFGDYEQYF. In DNA form, the CDR3 reads TGTGCCAGCAGCCCGATCTTTGGGGACTACGAGCAGTACTTC.

The chain combines TRBV6-8 with TRBJ1-3, with D unclear. Between the trimmed V and J ends, which lost 5 bases and 1 base, there was a span of 9 bases. Germline V lookup: CDR1 MNHGY, CDR2 SAAAGT. This CDR3 region has 14 residues. The CDR3 spells CASSDWASGNTIYF. CDR3 sequence (DNA): TGTGCCAGCAGTGACTGGGCTTCTGGAAACACCATATATTTT.

In DNA form, the CDR3 reads TGTGCCAGCTCACCACCAAGGACAGGGGGCGCAGATGAGCAGTTCTTC. Its translation: CASSPPRTGGADEQFF. The chain carries TRBV18 and TRBJ2-1; 11 bases align to TRBD1. Germline values: CDR1 KGHSH, CDR2 LQKENI. The CDR3 has 16 amino acids. Trimming at V came to 0 bases and at J to 8 bases, leaving 6 bases not matched to a gene. Drawing the rest from reference TRBV18 and TRBJ2-1, the complete variable domain is NAGVMQNPRHLVRRRGQEARLRCSPMKGHSHVYWYRQLPEEGLKFMVYLQKENIIDESGMPKERFSAEFPKEGPSILRIQQVVRGDSAAYFCASSPPRTGGADEQFFGPGTRLTVL.

In this sample, this clone turned up many times. The gene calls are TRBV11-3 and TRBJ2-2; D unresolved. Trimming removed 1 base from V and 2 bases from J, with 11 bases in between. Germline assignment: CDR1 SGHNT and CDR2 YENEEA. The CDR3 is made up of 16 amino acids. Here the CDR3 DNA reads TGTGCCAGCAGCTTAGGATACCGGTCAAACACCGGGGAGCTGTTTTTT. Protein sequence: CASSLGYRSNTGELFF.

This clone is termed large. This chain uses TRBV11-3 with TRBJ1-1, with a possible D match to TRBD1 (5 bases). The V gene lost 3 bases and the J gene lost 3 bases, with 11 bases spanning the gap. The germline V gene encodes CDR1 SGHNT and CDR2 YENEEA. The CDR3 length is 14 residues. The CDR3 region is CASSLEQAYTEAFF. The CDR3 region has the DNA TGTGCCAGCAGCTTGGAACAGGCCTACACTGAAGCTTTCTTT.

The rearrangement uses TRBV30 and TRBJ1-1; no reliable D call. This CDR3 comprises 17 residues. The germline gives CDR1 GTSNPN, CDR2 SVGIG (reference sequence). Trimming cost V 2 bases and J 4 bases, with 23 bases left between them. CDR3 DNA: TGTGCCTGGAGTATGGGGAGGGCAGTAGGGAAGGGCACTGAAGCTTTCTTT. This encodes CAWSMGRAVGKGTEAFF. The complete variable domain, with remaining parts taken from reference TRBV30 and TRBJ1-1, reads SQTIHQWPATLVQPVGSPLSLECTVEGTSNPNLYWYRQAAGRGLQLLFYSVGIGQISSEVPQNLSASRPQDRQFILSSKKLLLSDSGFYLCAWSMGRAVGKGTEAFFGQGTRLTVV.

By frequency in the sample, this clone is medium-sized (0.01 to 0.1%). The J gene is TRBJ2-3, the V gene TRBV6-8, with D perhaps being TRBD1 or TRBD2 (5 bases each). CDR1 and CDR2 from the germline V gene are MNHGY and SAAAGT. The V gene lost 10 bases and the J gene lost 6 bases, with 23 bases spanning the gap. This CDR3 spans 15 amino acids. This CDR3 reads CATGTDSKPVDTQYF. The CDR3 nucleotides are TGTGCCACCGGGACGGATAGCAAACCTGTGGATACGCAGTATTTT.

This clone was picked up many times. The CDR3 DNA follows: TGTGCCAGCAGCTTAAACGGGGGAACCGGGGAGCTGTTTTTT. It encodes CASSLNGGTGELFF. The chain couples TRBV11-3 to TRBJ2-2, with D possibly matching TRBD2 (6 bases). The V gene's germline CDR1 is SGHNT and CDR2 YENEEA. The CDR3 covers 14 residues. V lost 2 bases to trimming and J lost 5 bases, with 9 bases between them.

This clone is categorized as medium-sized. CDR3 amino acids: CASSISTGAVTEAFF. As DNA, the CDR3 is TGTGCCAGCAGCATATCTACAGGGGCGGTCACTGAAGCTTTCTTT. The chain combines TRBV11-3 with TRBJ1-1; the match to TRBD1 covers 7 bases. The V gene's germline CDR1 is SGHNT and CDR2 YENEEA. The CDR3 sequence is 15 residues long. The ends lost 5 bases at V and 4 bases at J; junction bases unmatched: 10.

This clone is medium-sized within its sample. The rearrangement uses TRBV9 and TRBJ2-1, with no clear D. Germline-derived CDR1 and CDR2 are SGDLS and YYNGEE. V lost 6 bases and J lost 7, with 11 bases in between. This CDR3 contains 12 residues. The CDR3 protein is CASTARMNEQFF. The DNA of the CDR3 is TGTGCCAGCACGGCTAGAATGAATGAGCAGTTCTTC.

The chain uses TRBV19 and TRBJ1-2; tentative D call: TRBD1 (6 bases). Trimming removed 4 bases from V and 0 bases from J, with 15 bases in between. Germline loops: CDR1 LNHDA, CDR2 SQIVND (reference sequence). This CDR3 is built from 16 residues. Here the CDR3 reads CASSSTLTGPNYGYTF. CDR3 bases: TGTGCCAGTAGTAGCACCTTAACAGGGCCTAACTATGGCTACACCTTC.

The J gene is TRBJ1-4, the V gene TRBV19, with 7 nucleotides matching TRBD1. CDR3 length: 16 residues. The J segment lost 6 bases and the V segment lost 5 bases, leaving 12 bases of the junction unmatched. Germline CDR1 is LNHDA and CDR2 is SQIVND (reference sequence). The CDR3 loop reads CASSPHRGVMDEKLFF. The CDR3 nucleotides read TGTGCCAGTAGTCCTCACAGGGGCGTGATGGATGAAAAACTGTTTTTT.